This entry describes one T cell receptor beta chain. This clone was seen only once. There is no known antigen for this receptor. Qualities for individual bases were not recorded, and no much larger clone is one base off. Based on the germline V gene, the CDR1 and CDR2 sequences are SGDLS and YYNGEE. The CDR3 has 18 amino acids, counting the end cysteine and phenylalanine. This entry keeps only the CDR3 DNA: 54 bases, framed from base 1. The junction shows trimming of 4 bases on V and 2 bases on J, plus 23 bases between the germline ends. This specimen's time point label, interpreted: blood 4 weeks post-SBRT, at nephrectomy. Taken with the paper, the label for treatment or condition translates to: 15 Gy SBRT to primary tumor, nephrectomy 4 weeks later. The samples were obtained from a clinical trial, where primary renal cell carcinomas were treated with 15 Gy stereotactic body radiation therapy and then removed by nephrectomy 4 weeks afterward. To track tumor-enriched clonotypes, serial peripheral blood was sampled from radiation-treated patients at baseline and at 2 weeks and 4 weeks after SBRT. All patients had renal cell carcinoma with clear cell pathology. The QIAamp DNA Blood Mini Kit (Qiagen) was used to prepare genomic DNA for TCR sequencing. Samples were included in the analyses only if all quality control checks were passed.

The immunoSEQ kit was used, according to the manufacturer's recommendations, to generate TCR beta libraries from genomic DNA. To prepare the libraries, a first multiplex PCR with proprietary primers was run, followed by a second PCR that added unique barcodes, and a bead cleanup was done after each round. Each sample batch included a kit-provided positive control reaction and a negative control reaction. The final libraries were assessed on an Agilent 4200 TapeStation D1000 ScreenTape, pooled by volume, and quantified by qPCR. Sequencing was performed on an Illumina NextSeq500 using a MidOutput 150-cycle cartridge, with 156 Read1 cycles, 15 Index1 cycles, and the kit custom primers. The pooled library was loaded at 0.9 to 1 pM, with a roughly 20% PhiX control spiked in. On the authors' methods: The vendor-processed data were analyzed in R, and a clonotype was defined as all T cells that share the same CDR3 nucleotide sequence. For clone abundance analyses, frequencies were normalized to the 10,000 most abundant clones per sample. Public T cell clones, averaging fewer than five per sample, were removed before analysis. Tumor-enriched clonotypes and baseline blood-enriched clonotypes were defined as those with an abundance difference of at least 32-fold between compartments. A beta-binomial differential abundance model was used to identify clonotypes that expanded or contracted between blood time points. Similarity between tumor and blood repertoires was quantified using the Baroni-Urbani and Buser coefficient, and groups were compared with two-tailed Wilcoxon tests in R. What TCRdb holds here is the immuneACCESS table cut down to in-frame rearrangements. Part of the clones is not present; checked against another copy, under half of the missing clones reflect an unresolved V gene, and the others are unexplained. V and J calls and clone size are as listed in that table; D and trimming were resolved from the DNA. The sample table records tens of thousands of clones; about 88% of these occur just once. The ten largest clones add up to more than 4.5% of the sample.

This sample stems from a study of radiation and T cells in renal cell carcinoma (dated by TCRdb to 2020 to 2022). In terms of the full investigation: In total, 53 samples underwent TCR beta sequencing: 25 or so tumors plus 27 peripheral blood samples. The last blood draw occurred 4 weeks after radiation, at the same time as nephrectomy. Across all 55 or so samples, 4,016,671 unique CDR3 nucleotide sequences, encoding around 2.4 million unique CDR3 amino acid sequences, were identified.

What the authors observed across the whole study: Because the trial had a single-armed design, the trial could not examine how radiation dose or scheduling affected the TCR repertoire. Top tumor clonotypes rose in blood from baseline to 2 weeks post-radiation, then contracted by 4 weeks, suggesting transient expansion of tumor-resident clones. Because no pretreatment tumor biopsies were available, whether clonotypes were present in the tumor at baseline could not be determined. Dynamics of the blood repertoire were not tracked past 4 weeks after treatment.

The clonotype was recovered from a woman between 70 and 85 years old with renal cell carcinoma. Sequenced here: blood, sampled from a patient whose treatment included radiotherapy and nephrectomy. The sequence is built from TRBV9 and TRBJ2-3; D gene: possibly TRBD2, on 5 matching bases. The sequenced DNA is TGTGCCAGCAGCTTCTCTGTGGCGGGCGGATCAATCACAGATACGCAGTATTTT. It translates to CASSFSVAGGSITDTQYF.